The 32 T cell receptor beta chains given below trace back to one sample, sequenced in a study of blood T cell repertoires in COVID-19. TCRdb keeps only in-frame clones here, not all; method: immunoSEQ multiplex PCR. The top ten hold more than 5.5% of the sample, which has approximately 190,000 clones, 80% to 90% seen once. Sequenced: peripheral blood. These receptors came from an elderly man with acute or convalescent COVID-19.

This clone was recorded only once. This chain joins TRBV9 and TRBJ1-4; 7 nucleotides align to TRBD1. The CDR3 is made up of 15 amino acids. The V segment lost 4 bases and the J segment 5 bases; nucleotides outside the gene matches: 8. Per the germline V gene, CDR1 is SGDLS and CDR2 is YYNGEE. CDR3 region: CASSTRKTGNEKLFF. The CDR3 bases are TGTGCCAGCAGCACACGTAAGACAGGGAATGAAAAACTGTTTTTT.

This rearrangement joins TRBV25-1 to TRBJ2-7; D perhaps matches TRBD1 (5 bases). CDR1 and CDR2 from the germline V gene are MGHDK and SYGVNS. This CDR3 is 14 amino acids long. Trimming shortened V by 6 bases and J by 2 bases, and 14 bases separated the two germline ends. The CDR3 nucleotides are TGTGCCAGCAGCCCCGACAGTCCTCCCTACGAGCAGTACGTC. Its protein is CASSPDSPPYEQYV.

The rearrangement uses TRBV24-1 and TRBJ2-1; perhaps TRBD2 as D (6 bases). Germline V CDR1 and CDR2: KGHDR, SFDVKD. Trimming stripped 5 bases from V and 6 bases from J, with 13 bases between. The CDR3 covers 14 residues. The CDR3 is CATSGFETSNEQFF. The CDR3 nucleotides are TGTGCCACCAGTGGTTTCGAGACTAGCAATGAGCAGTTCTTC.

The chain is built from TRBV7-2 and TRBJ1-5; D gene uncertain. Trimming shortened V by 5 bases and J by 4 bases, and 9 bases separated the two germline ends. Germline V gives CDR1 SGHTA, CDR2 FQGNSA. The CDR3 contains 13 residues. This CDR3 reads CASSLTANQPQHF. The CDR3, as DNA: TGTGCCAGCAGCCTAACTGCGAATCAGCCCCAGCATTTT.

This chain joins TRBV24-1 and TRBJ2-1; 8 nucleotides match TRBD2. V lost 9 bases, J lost 2 bases, and 5 bases stayed unmatched. The CDR3 is made up of 14 amino acids. Germline V lookup: CDR1 KGHDR, CDR2 SFDVKD. The CDR3 DNA sequence: TGTGCCACCGGCGGAGCGGGAGCCTACAATGAGCAGTTCTTC. This translates into CATGGAGAYNEQFF.

The gene calls are TRBV15 and TRBJ1-2; 8 bases match TRBD1. CDR1 and CDR2 (germline): LNHNV, YYDKDF (reference sequence). Trimming removed 0 bases from V and 8 bases from J; junction bases left unmatched: 8. The CDR3 has 15 amino acids. The CDR3 reads CATSRDRSGGIGYTF. Here the CDR3 DNA reads TGTGCCACCAGCAGAGATAGGTCAGGGGGCATCGGCTACACCTTC.

This clone was detected a few times. The V call is TRBV29-1, the J call TRBJ2-2; D gene uncertain. The V gene's germline CDR1 is SQVTM and CDR2 ANQGSEA. V shed 4 bases and J shed 2 bases, with 8 bases lying between them. This CDR3 has 13 residues. In DNA form, the CDR3 reads TGCAGCGTTGGTCGGTCCAACACCGGGGAGCTGTTTTTT. The encoded protein is CSVGRSNTGELFF.

J is TRBJ2-5 and V is TRBV6-5; tentatively, D is TRBD1 (5 bases). The V gene's germline CDR1 is MNHEY and CDR2 SVGAGI. The CDR3 has 15 residues. V gave up 0 bases and J gave up 5 bases, with 13 bases separating them. The CDR3 bases are TGTGCCAGCAGTTACTCGCCCAGGGCGTGGGAGACCCAGTACTTC. As protein: CASSYSPRAWETQYF.

The chain employs TRBV9 and TRBJ2-1; 8 nucleotides line up with TRBD2. The CDR3 has 19 amino acids. CDR1 is SGDLS, CDR2 YYNGEE, per germline. The J segment lost 2 bases and the V segment lost 4 bases, leaving 17 bases of the junction unmatched. The CDR3, as DNA: TGTGCCAGCAGCAAAACCCCCCCAGCACTAGCGGAGGCCTACAATGAGCAGTTCTTC. Its translation is CASSKTPPALAEAYNEQFF.

The chain has TRBV30 and TRBJ2-1; 12 nucleotides match TRBD2. The CDR3 consists of 16 residues. The V and J ends lost 0 bases and 12 bases, in that order; junction bases with no gene match: 12. Germline loops: CDR1 GTSNPN, CDR2 SVGIG (reference sequence). The CDR3 sequence is CAWSVGRGLAGFRQFF. The CDR3 nucleotides are TGTGCCTGGAGTGTAGGTCGGGGACTAGCGGGTTTCCGGCAGTTCTTC.

On this clone itself: The CDR3 does not close with the conserved phenylalanine or tryptophan, likely indicating a read error. It is unclear where the CDR3 begins or ends on the DNA, so no DNA is shown, and the CDR3 is as TCRdb lists it. This chain uses TRBV4-2 with TRBJ2-7; TRBD1, the D gene given by the table, was not confirmed from the DNA. The CDR3 has 17 residues if both end residues are counted. Germline loops: CDR1 LGHNA, CDR2 YNFKEQ. CDR3 loop: CASSHGKPREGQGANQL.

The V gene is TRBV7-3, the J gene TRBJ2-3, with TRBD2 as a possible D gene (5 bases). The CDR3 runs to 14 residues. V lost 3 bases and J 0 bases, leaving 7 bases between the germline ends. Germline V CDR1 and CDR2: SGHTA, FQGTGA. The CDR3 sequence: CASSLRASTDTQYF. Written as DNA, the CDR3 is TGTGCCAGCAGCTTGAGGGCTAGCACAGATACGCAGTATTTT.

This clone was seen a single time. V gene TRBV19 combines with J gene TRBJ1-2; TRBD1 might be the D (5 bases). The CDR3 sequence is 13 residues long. Trimming shortened V by 7 bases and J by 4 bases, and 13 bases separated the two germline ends. Looked up from germline, CDR1 is LNHDA and CDR2 is SQIVND (reference sequence). CDR3 sequence (DNA): TGTGCCAGTACCCTCGGAGGGGCCTATGGCTACACCTTC. Translated, it gives CASTLGGAYGYTF.

The CDR3 spells CATSDPFQGGNIQYF. The CDR3 bases are TGTGCCACCAGTGACCCCTTTCAGGGAGGGAACATTCAGTACTTC. The rearrangement joins TRBV24-1 to TRBJ2-4; 7 positions agree with TRBD2. The CDR3 extends over 15 amino acids. V was clipped by 4 bases and J by 7 bases; unmatched bases: 9. Germline V gives CDR1 KGHDR, CDR2 SFDVKD.

V and J are TRBV18 and TRBJ1-3; 7 bases agree with TRBD1. Germline loops: CDR1 KGHSH, CDR2 LQKENI. This CDR3 is built from 13 residues. Losses at the gene ends were 2 bases for V and 10 bases for J; bases not matched to a gene: 5. Here the CDR3 reads CASSPNRGGTIYF. The DNA for the CDR3 is TGTGCCAGCTCACCAAACAGGGGAGGAACCATATATTTT.

This chain joins TRBV21-1 and TRBJ2-5; the table assigns TRBD1, which was not confirmed against the DNA. TRBV21-1 is a documented pseudogene. The CDR3 is made up of 14 amino acids. CDR3 protein: CASSKTRIQETQYF. Here the CDR3 DNA reads TGTGCCAGCAGCAAAACCAGGATCCAAGAGACCCAGTACTTC.

The chain combines TRBV6-5 with TRBJ2-7; D is unresolved. The CDR3 has 11 amino acids. V lost 7 bases and J lost 4, with 8 bases in between. Germline V gives CDR1 MNHEY, CDR2 SVGAGI. The CDR3 loop reads CASMRNYEQYV. The CDR3 nucleotides are TGTGCCAGCATGCGAAATTACGAGCAGTACGTC.

V gene TRBV30 combines with J gene TRBJ1-6; 10 bases agree with TRBD1. The junction had 2 bases not matched to a gene; V was cut back by 2 bases and J by 7 bases. The V gene's germline CDR1 is GTSNPN and CDR2 SVGIG (reference sequence). The CDR3 runs 14 residues. This CDR3 is CAWSRDRGNSPLHF. For the CDR3, the DNA is TGTGCCTGGAGTCGGGACAGGGGAAATTCACCCCTCCACTTT.

As concerns this clone: The junction differs from germline at one of its ends, possibly a read error. The chain recombines TRBV19 with TRBJ1-2, with 7 bases aligning to TRBD1. CDR3 length: 14 amino acids. Germline V gene lookup returns CDR1 LNHDA and CDR2 SQIVND (reference sequence). CDR3 DNA sequence: TGTGCCAGCAGTATAGGGACAGTTAACTATGGCTACACCTTC. Translated: CASSIGTVNYGYTF.

This clone is a singleton in its sample. The chain employs TRBV6-5 and TRBJ1-2; TRBD1 is a possible D gene (6 bases). CDR1 is MNHEY, CDR2 SVGAGI, per germline. This CDR3 comprises 15 residues. Trimming shortened V by 6 bases and J by 5 bases, and 19 bases separated the two germline ends. The CDR3 loop reads CASRTNLDRQYGYTF. CDR3 DNA sequence: TGTGCCAGCAGAACAAACCTAGACAGGCAGTATGGCTACACCTTC.

The CDR3 here is CASSPQPGQGRAYGYTF. The CDR3 coding sequence is TGTGCCAGCAGTCCCCAACCCGGACAGGGACGAGCCTATGGCTACACCTTC. The rearrangement links TRBV28 to TRBJ1-2, with 8 bases fitting TRBD1. J gave up 4 bases and V 5 bases, and 15 bases lay outside the gene matches. The germline gives CDR1 MDHEN, CDR2 SYDVKM. The CDR3 consists of 17 residues.

The gene calls are TRBV10-3 and TRBJ1-3, with TRBD1 matching 7 bases. The CDR3 consists of 15 residues. V lost 4 bases and J lost 1; bases outside the gene matches: 4. The germline V gene encodes CDR1 ENHRY and CDR2 SYGVKD. CDR3 protein: CAISGGTASGNTIYF. CDR3 bases: TGTGCCATCAGTGGGGGGACAGCTTCTGGAAACACCATATATTTT.

The gene calls are TRBV20-1 and TRBJ1-5, with D perhaps matching TRBD1 (6 bases). Germline V gene lookup returns CDR1 DFQATT and CDR2 SNEGSKA (reference sequence). The CDR3 covers 11 residues. Trimming stripped 6 bases from V and 5 bases from J, with 8 bases between. The CDR3 spells CSAQGDQPQHF. DNA of the CDR3: TGCAGTGCACAGGGAGATCAGCCCCAGCATTTT.

The chain combines TRBV24-1 with TRBJ2-3, with 8 nucleotides matching TRBD1. There are 15 residues in the CDR3. Per germline, CDR1 KGHDR and CDR2 SFDVKD. Trimming removed 0 bases from V and 5 bases from J; junction bases left unmatched: 3. The CDR3 DNA is TGTGCCACCAGTGATTTGCTTGGACAGGGAGATACGCAGTATTTT. Residues: CATSDLLGQGDTQYF.

This chain links TRBV15 with TRBJ1-1; no reliable D call. The germline V and J ends were trimmed by 3 bases and 7 bases, with 12 bases remaining between them. The CDR3 spans 13 residues. CDR1 LNHNV and CDR2 YYDKDF come from the germline V gene (reference sequence). The CDR3 sequence is CATSRPPGDEAFF. The CDR3 nucleotides are TGTGCCACCAGCAGGCCCCCCGGGGATGAAGCTTTCTTT. The variable domain in full, completed from reference TRBV15 and TRBJ1-1, reads DAMVIQNPRYQVTQFGKPVTLSCSQTLNHNVMYWYQQKSSQAPKLLFHYYDKDFNNEADTPDNFQSRRPNTSFCFLDIRSPGLGDTAMYLCATSRPPGDEAFFGQGTRLTVV.

Only a few counts were recorded for this clone. This sequence joins TRBV6-2 or TRBV6-3 and TRBJ2-2; maybe TRBD2 (5 bases). The CDR3 sequence is 14 residues long. Trimming cost V 4 bases and J 4 bases, with 10 bases left between them. Germline V lookup: CDR1 MNHEY, CDR2 SVGEGT. The CDR3 loop is CASSSAGFTGELFF. Written as DNA, the CDR3 is TGTGCCAGCAGTTCGGCGGGTTTCACCGGGGAGCTGTTTTTT.

The chain links TRBV30 to TRBJ1-5, with no clear D. Trimming shortened V by 0 bases and J by 7 bases, and 16 bases separated the two germline ends. Germline CDR1 is GTSNPN and CDR2 is SVGIG (reference sequence). This CDR3 contains 15 residues. Here the CDR3 DNA reads TGTGCCTGGAGTGTACATGAGGGAGAGGGCCAGCCCCAGCATTTT. It yields the protein CAWSVHEGEGQPQHF.

This rearrangement joins TRBV5-1 to TRBJ1-6, with TRBD1 identical over 7 bases. With 5 bases clipped from V and 6 bases from J, the junction kept 8 bases outside the gene matches. The length of the CDR3 is 15 residues. Germline V gene lookup returns CDR1 SGHRS and CDR2 YFSETQ. The CDR3 sequence: CASSSTGTANSPLHF. The DNA of the CDR3 is TGCGCCAGCAGTTCGACCGGGACAGCTAATTCACCCCTCCACTTT.

The chain has TRBV19 and TRBJ1-1, with 12 positions matching TRBD1. The germline V gene encodes CDR1 LNHDA and CDR2 SQIVND (reference sequence). The CDR3 is made up of 13 amino acids. J was trimmed by 5 bases and V by 10 bases; bases with no gene match: 5. CDR3 nucleotides: TGTGCCATGGGACAGGGGGCAGAGACTGAAGCTTTCTTT. It codes for CAMGQGAETEAFF.

This sequence joins TRBV7-8 and TRBJ2-2; tentative D call: TRBD2 (6 bases). The germline V gene has CDR1 SGHVS and CDR2 FQNEAQ. Trimming pared 1 base from V and 4 bases from J, leaving 13 bases between. The CDR3 is 16 residues long. In nucleotides, the CDR3 is TGTGCCAGCAGCTTAGTGGGTAGCGGAGCCACCGGGGAGCTGTTTTTT. The encoded protein is CASSLVGSGATGELFF. The entire variable domain, with the rest obtained from reference TRBV7-8 and TRBJ2-2, is as follows: GAGVSQSPRYKVAKRGQDVALRCDPISGHVSLFWYQQALGQGPEFLTYFQNEAQLDKSGLPSDRFFAERPEGSVSTLKIQRTQQEDSAVYLCASSLVGSGATGELFFGEGSRLTVL.

The chain carries TRBV30 and TRBJ2-5, with 14 positions matching TRBD2. The CDR3 has 14 residues. V lost 8 bases and J lost 2; bases outside the gene matches: 4. Germline CDR1 GTSNPN, CDR2 SVGIG (reference sequence). As DNA, the CDR3 is TGTGCCGCCAGACTAGCGGGAGGGCAAGAGACCCAGTACTTC. It translates to CAARLAGGQETQYF.

This chain joins TRBV7-9 and TRBJ1-4, with a possible D match to TRBD1 (6 bases). The CDR3 length is 16 residues. Per germline, CDR1 SEHNR and CDR2 FQNEAQ (reference sequence). The V and J ends lost 5 bases and 4 bases respectively, with 17 bases between them. The CDR3 here is CASSLGGGVINEKLFF. The CDR3 bases are TGTGCCAGCAGCCTAGGCGGGGGCGTAATTAATGAAAAACTGTTTTTT.